Listed here is a single TCR beta chain. Its recognized antigen is unknown. The input lacks base qualities; no much larger clone sits a single base away. The library was generated by multiplex PCR. TCRdb lists the instrument as Illumina HiSeq 2500. TCRbeta libraries were constructed through three rounds of nested PCR with primers (Table S4) according to protocols modified from ARM-PCR. PCR products of 200-500 bp were gel-excised and purified with the QIAquick gel extraction kit before sequencing. The source study handled its data this way. Reads were cleaned using Trimmomatic, were merged into complete CDR3 sequences using FLASH, and were assigned to V(D)J germline segments using MiTCR. Clonal diversity was calculated as the inverse Simpson's index using VDJtools. A read counted as productive if the sequence was in-frame and lacked a premature stop codon. TCRdb reworked the public reads: Q25 trimming with fastp, MiXCR clone assembly, productive beta chains retained. Each CDR3 protein gets just one entry, which takes the most common genes and DNA from the rows behind it. None of the V and J calls come from the authors' own analysis; TCRdb made them. The sample yields 60,000 or so distinct CDR3 sequences; around 61% were counted once. The ten largest clones add up to around 33% of the sample.

CDR3 length: 14 amino acids, cysteine to phenylalanine. CDR3 DNA is the only sequence kept; it has 42 bases, read in frame from the first base. For CDR1 and CDR2, the germline V gene (reference sequence) lists SEHNR and FQNEAQ. Compared with germline, V lacks 5 bases and J lacks 7 bases; bases without a gene match: 6. The data originate from a study of tumor and adjacent non-tumor tissue in lung cancer (dated by TCRdb to 2016 to 2019). Background on the whole study: Patients with adenocarcinoma (about twelve), squamous cell carcinoma (2) and small cell lung cancer (1) were included in the cohort. The study compared bulk TCRbeta repertoires from lung tumor tissue and matched distant non-tumor lung tissue of some 14 lung cancer patients. Approximately 31 paired specimens, one tumor and one normal lung sample per patient, were profiled by TCRbeta CDR3 sequencing. Among the roughly 15 patients, ages ranged from about 31 to 85 years, approximately ten were men and 5 were women, and disease was TNM stage I to III. In total, sequencing yielded 125,075,908 productive TCRbeta reads, which works out to an average of approximately 4.1 million reads per sample. General findings and caveats noted by the study authors: Peripheral blood was not sequenced, so blood TCRbeta repertoires in these lung cancer patients were not examined. Tumor tissue showed significantly greater TCR diversity (inverse Simpson) than normal lung tissue (roughly 430 vs 170, P = 0.0075, Mann-Whitney U test). A significantly larger cumulative share of the repertoire was made up by the top 100 clones in normal lung than in tumor tissue. Only approximately 16 patients were included in the cohort, and the need for larger samples and more detailed clinical data was noted by the authors. Neither the sequencing platform nor unique molecular identifiers are mentioned in the methods. Significantly higher TCR diversity was found in younger patients, and higher tumor TCR diversity was associated with shorter overall and disease-free survival.

RNA was extracted from bulk unsorted tissue and checked for quality with a NanoDrop ND-1000 and an Agilent 2100. Normal lung samples were distant non-tumor tissue taken more than 3 cm from the tumor edge. The donors were newly diagnosed lung cancer patients admitted for thoracic surgery in China from August to November 2014 who had not received prior chemotherapy. Anyone who had undergone radiotherapy or chemotherapy before, or who had another cancer at the same time, was left out of the study. Surgical tissue pieces of about 1-2.1 cm3 were preserved in RNAlater solution and stored at -80 °C until use.

Sequenced: distant non-tumor lung tissue. The sequence joins TRBV7-9 to TRBJ1-4; a stretch of 8 junction bases matches TRBD1. The sequence was collected from a man in his sixties or seventies with non-small cell lung cancer. The DNA reads as follows: TGTGCCAGCAGCCTGACAGGGGAAAGTGAAAAACTGTTTTTT. Its protein is CASSLTGESEKLFF. With all but the CDR3 taken from the reference TRBV7-9 and TRBJ1-4 genes, the full variable domain is: DTGVSQNPRHKITKRGQNVTFRCDPISEHNRLYWYRQTLGQGPEFLTYFQNEAQLEKSRLLSDRFSAERPKGSFSTLEIQRTEQGDSAMYLCASSLTGESEKLFFGSGTQLSVL.